What follows is one T cell receptor (beta chain) and its context. This sample was included in a study of beta chain features in type 1 diabetes. The germline gives CDR1 SGHRS, CDR2 YFSETQ. The CDR3 runs 13 residues. Trimming took off 0 bases at V and 5 bases at J, with 8 bases between the two ends. One heparinised blood draw averaging approximately 100 mL was given by each donor. CD45RO/CCR7/CD25/CD127/CD95/CD27 staining was used to isolate CD4+ naive, central memory, regulatory and stem cell-like memory cells by sorting. What was sequenced were expressed TCRB transcripts, since all of the isolated RNA had been reverse transcribed. The assay was immunoSEQ multiplex PCR, and TCRdb's table has in-frame clones only and misses some. The sample records around 240,000 clones, roughly two thirds being singletons.

Sample: naive CD4+ T cells from blood. This sequence joins TRBV5-1 and TRBJ2-5; D remains ambiguous. This TCR derives from a man aged 25-45 years in good health. CDR3 sequence (DNA): TGCGCCAGCAGCTTGGCGCTTTGGGAGACCCAGTACTTC. It specifies CASSLALWETQYF.